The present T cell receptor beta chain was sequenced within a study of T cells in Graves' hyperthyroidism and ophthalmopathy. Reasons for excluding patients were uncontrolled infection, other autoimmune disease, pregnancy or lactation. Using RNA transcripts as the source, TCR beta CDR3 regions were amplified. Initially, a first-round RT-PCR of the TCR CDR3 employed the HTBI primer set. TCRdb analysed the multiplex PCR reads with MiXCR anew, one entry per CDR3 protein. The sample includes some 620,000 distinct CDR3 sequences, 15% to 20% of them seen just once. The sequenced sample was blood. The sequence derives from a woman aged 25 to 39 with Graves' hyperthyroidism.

The CDR3 sequence: CASSRTPPGASSYNSPLHF. The DNA of the CDR3 is TGTGCCAGCAGCCGCACCCCACCAGGGGCCAGCTCCTATAATTCACCCCTCCACTTT. The rearrangement uses TRBV7-9 and TRBJ1-6; D is possibly TRBD1 (6 bases). CDR1 and CDR2 (germline): SEHNR, FQNEAQ (reference sequence). V gave up 5 bases and J gave up 0 bases, with 20 bases separating them. The CDR3 runs to 19 residues.